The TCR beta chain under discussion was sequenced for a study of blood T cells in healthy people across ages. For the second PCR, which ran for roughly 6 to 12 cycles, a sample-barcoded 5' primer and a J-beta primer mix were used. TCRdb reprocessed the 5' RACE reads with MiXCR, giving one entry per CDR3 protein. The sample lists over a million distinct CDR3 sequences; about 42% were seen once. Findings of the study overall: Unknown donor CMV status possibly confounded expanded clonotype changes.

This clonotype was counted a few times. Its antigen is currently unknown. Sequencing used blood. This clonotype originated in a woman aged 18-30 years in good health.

CDR3 in amino acids: CASSLVLAEETQYF. Here the CDR3 DNA reads TGTGCCAGCAGCTTAGTGTTAGCGGAAGAGACCCAGTACTTC. The chain employs TRBV7-2 and TRBJ2-5; tentatively, D is TRBD2 (6 bases). Per germline, CDR1 SGHTA and CDR2 FQGNSA. The CDR3 loop spans 14 amino acids. V lost 1 base and J 3 bases, leaving 9 bases between the germline ends.